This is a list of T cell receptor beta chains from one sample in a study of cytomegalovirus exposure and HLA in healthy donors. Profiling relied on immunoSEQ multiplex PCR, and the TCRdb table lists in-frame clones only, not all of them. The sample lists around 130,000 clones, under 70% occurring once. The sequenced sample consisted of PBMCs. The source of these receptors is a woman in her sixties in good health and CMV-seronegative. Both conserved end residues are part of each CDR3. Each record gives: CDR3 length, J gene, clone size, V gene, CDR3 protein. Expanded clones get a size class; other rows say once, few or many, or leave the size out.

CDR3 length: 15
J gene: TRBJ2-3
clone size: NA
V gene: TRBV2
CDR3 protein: CASSASGLGTDTQYF

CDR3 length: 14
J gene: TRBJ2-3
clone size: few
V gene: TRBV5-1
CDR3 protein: CASSFRGSADTQYF

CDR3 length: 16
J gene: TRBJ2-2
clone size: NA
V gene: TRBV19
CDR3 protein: CASSAPGLAVTGELFF

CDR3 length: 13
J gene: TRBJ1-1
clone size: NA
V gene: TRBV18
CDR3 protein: CASSRAVRPEAFF

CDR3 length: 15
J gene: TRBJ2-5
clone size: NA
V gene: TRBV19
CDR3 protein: CASSIGTGLLETQYF

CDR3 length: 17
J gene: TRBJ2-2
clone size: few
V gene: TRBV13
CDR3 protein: CASSTTSGGPNTGELFF

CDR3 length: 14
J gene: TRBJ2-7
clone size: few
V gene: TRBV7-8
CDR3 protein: CASSPTRALYEQYF

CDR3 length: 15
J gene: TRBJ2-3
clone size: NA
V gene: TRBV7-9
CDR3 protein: CSSSSSGLVEGTQYF

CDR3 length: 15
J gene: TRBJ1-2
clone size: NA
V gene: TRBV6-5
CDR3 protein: CASSYVRTSPYGYTF

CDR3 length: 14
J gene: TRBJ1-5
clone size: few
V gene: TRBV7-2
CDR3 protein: CASSGGRENQPQHF

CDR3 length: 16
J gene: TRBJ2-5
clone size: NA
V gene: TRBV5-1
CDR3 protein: CASSLLAGGPGKTQYF

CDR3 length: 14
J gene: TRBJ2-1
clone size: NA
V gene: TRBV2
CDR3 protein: CASSEKAGPNEQFF

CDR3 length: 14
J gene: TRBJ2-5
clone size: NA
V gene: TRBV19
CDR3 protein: CASSFGTHQETQYF

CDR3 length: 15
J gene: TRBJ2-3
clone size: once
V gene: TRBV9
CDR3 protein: CASSVVGWATDTQYF

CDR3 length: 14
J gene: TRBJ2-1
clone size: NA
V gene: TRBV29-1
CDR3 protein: CSPRVAGGLGEQFF

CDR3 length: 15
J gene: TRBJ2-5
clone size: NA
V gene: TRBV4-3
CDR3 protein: CASSQNPGGQETQYF

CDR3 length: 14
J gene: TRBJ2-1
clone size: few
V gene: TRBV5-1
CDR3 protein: CASSSRDSHNEQFF

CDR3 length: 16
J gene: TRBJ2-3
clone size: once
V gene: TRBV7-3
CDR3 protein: CASSLIGTASTDTQYF

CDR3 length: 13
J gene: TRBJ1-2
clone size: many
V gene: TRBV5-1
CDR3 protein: CASSLAPRGFHTF

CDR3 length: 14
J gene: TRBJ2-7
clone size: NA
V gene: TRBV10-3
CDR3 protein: CAISPTSGSTEQYF

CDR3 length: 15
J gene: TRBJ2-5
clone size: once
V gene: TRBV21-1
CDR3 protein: CASSKAWGQSETQYF

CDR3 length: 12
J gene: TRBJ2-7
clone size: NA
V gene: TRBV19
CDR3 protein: CASREGDYEQYF

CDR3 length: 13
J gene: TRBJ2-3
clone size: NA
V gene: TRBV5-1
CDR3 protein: CASSPLRTDTQYF

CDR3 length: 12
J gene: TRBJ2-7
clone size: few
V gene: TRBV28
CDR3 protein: CASTGTNYEQYF